This T cell receptor (beta chain) was identified during a study of neoadjuvant anti-PD-1 for oral cavity cancer. Blood libraries mostly used approximately 0.5 ug genomic DNA, six replicates each. Data came from immunoSEQ multiplex PCR; TCRdb stores just in-frame clones and leaves some out. The data show 14,000 to 15,000 clones, 70% seen once. Patients had newly diagnosed, untreated stage II-IVA oral cavity squamous cell carcinoma. Cohort: HPV-negative, locally advanced oral cavity squamous cell carcinoma patients. This clone came up once. The germline V and J ends were trimmed by 4 bases and 3 bases, with 7 bases remaining between them. The CDR3 is 13 amino acids. Germline CDR1 SQVTM, CDR2 ANQGSEA.

Sequencing was performed on PBMCs, taken before nivolumab (anti-PD-1) treatment. The receptor's source is a person aged 40 to 85 with oral cavity squamous cell carcinoma. The rearrangement uses TRBV29-1 and TRBJ1-6, with D possibly being TRBD1 (5 bases). CDR3 nucleotides: TGCAGCGTTGGGGGCGGCTATAATTCACCCCTCCACTTT. This gives the protein CSVGGGYNSPLHF.